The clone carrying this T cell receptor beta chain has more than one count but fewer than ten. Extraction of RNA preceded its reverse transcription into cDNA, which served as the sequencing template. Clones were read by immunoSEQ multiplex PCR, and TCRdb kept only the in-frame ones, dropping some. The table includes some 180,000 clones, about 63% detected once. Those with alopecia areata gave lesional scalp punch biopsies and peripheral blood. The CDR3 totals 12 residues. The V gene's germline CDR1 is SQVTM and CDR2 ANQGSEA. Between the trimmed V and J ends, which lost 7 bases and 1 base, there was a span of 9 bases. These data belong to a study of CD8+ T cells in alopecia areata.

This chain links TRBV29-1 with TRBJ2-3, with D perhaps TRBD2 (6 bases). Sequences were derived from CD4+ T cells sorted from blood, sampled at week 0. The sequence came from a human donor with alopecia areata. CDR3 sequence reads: CSAWGGTDTQYF. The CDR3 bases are TGCAGCGCCTGGGGGGGCACAGATACGCAGTATTTT.